These T cell receptor beta chains were read from a single sample in a study of vaccination and CD4 T cells after COVID-19. No antigen is known for these receptors. A single record per CDR3 protein comes from TCRdb applying MiXCR to the PCR reads. Of several thousand distinct CDR3 sequences listed, 28% are singletons. Material: CD4+ T cells from blood, cultured in vitro. The receptor set was obtained from a human donor in good health. Each CDR3 is given with its conserved first and last residue. D genes are given only for firm matches. Only part of the rows carry a size: once, few, many, or a class if the clone is expanded.

D gene: TRBD2
V gene: TRBV6-4
clone size: -
J gene: TRBJ2-3
CDR3 protein: CASSDIAGSTDTQYF
CDR3 DNA: TGTGCCAGCAGTGACATAGCGGGTAGCACAGATACGCAGTATTTT

D gene: TRBD2
V gene: TRBV29-1
clone size: -
J gene: TRBJ2-2
CDR3 protein: CSANPGGPGELFF
CDR3 DNA: TGCAGCGCCAACCCGGGGGGTCCCGGGGAGCTGTTTTTT

D gene: TRBD2
V gene: TRBV28
clone size: -
J gene: TRBJ2-5
CDR3 protein: CASSLGLAGGEYQETQYF
CDR3 DNA: TGTGCCAGCAGTTTAGGGCTAGCGGGAGGGGAGTACCAAGAGACCCAGTACTTC

D gene: -
V gene: TRBV7-6
clone size: few
J gene: TRBJ1-5
CDR3 protein: CASSRWNQPQHF
CDR3 DNA: TGTGCCAGCAGCAGGTGGAATCAGCCCCAGCATTTT

D gene: -
V gene: TRBV28
clone size: -
J gene: TRBJ2-1
CDR3 protein: CASSSPGTASSYNEQFF
CDR3 DNA: TGTGCCAGCAGTTCCCCCGGGACTGCGAGCTCCTACAATGAGCAGTTCTTC

D gene: TRBD1
V gene: TRBV7-3
clone size: few
J gene: TRBJ2-5
CDR3 protein: CASSPGQGETQYF
CDR3 DNA: TGTGCCAGCAGCCCGGGACAGGGGGAGACCCAGTACTTC

D gene: TRBD2
V gene: TRBV10-3
clone size: few
J gene: TRBJ2-3
CDR3 protein: CAISGSGTSDTQYF
CDR3 DNA: TGTGCCATCAGTGGAAGCGGGACTTCGGATACGCAGTATTTT

D gene: -
V gene: TRBV20-1
clone size: few
J gene: TRBJ2-3
CDR3 protein: CSARSTGTDTQYF
CDR3 DNA: TGCAGTGCTAGATCGACCGGCACAGATACGCAGTATTTT

D gene: -
V gene: TRBV20-1
clone size: -
J gene: TRBJ2-5
CDR3 protein: CSAPTLYQETQYF
CDR3 DNA: TGCAGTGCTCCCACATTGTACCAAGAGACCCAGTACTTC

D gene: -
V gene: TRBV10-3
clone size: -
J gene: TRBJ2-3
CDR3 protein: CAANSPKDADTQYF
CDR3 DNA: TGTGCCGCCAACTCCCCAAAGGATGCAGATACGCAGTATTTT

D gene: TRBD2
V gene: TRBV7-3
clone size: -
J gene: TRBJ2-3
CDR3 protein: CASSLLAGYTDTQYF
CDR3 DNA: TGTGCCAGCAGCTTACTAGCGGGGTACACAGATACGCAGTATTTT

D gene: -
V gene: TRBV10-3
clone size: few
J gene: TRBJ1-1
CDR3 protein: CAISVDSILAFF
CDR3 DNA: TGTGCCATCAGTGTTGACAGCATTTTAGCTTTCTTT

D gene: TRBD1
V gene: TRBV6-1
clone size: -
J gene: TRBJ2-7
CDR3 protein: CASSPLGTGAYEQYF
CDR3 DNA: TGTGCCAGCAGTCCACTTGGGACAGGGGCCTACGAGCAGTACTTC

D gene: -
V gene: TRBV6-5
clone size: -
J gene: TRBJ1-1
CDR3 protein: CACSYSGNTEAFF
CDR3 DNA: TGTGCCTGCAGTTACTCAGGGAACACTGAAGCTTTCTTT

D gene: TRBD1
V gene: TRBV2
clone size: -
J gene: TRBJ1-1
CDR3 protein: CASTGTGTEAFF
CDR3 DNA: TGTGCCAGCACAGGGACAGGCACTGAAGCTTTCTTT